This T cell receptor beta chain was captured in a study of T cell responses to AZD1222 COVID-19 vaccine. At the level of the study: Second doses were pooled across both intervals (about 4 or about 12 weeks).

General study findings and limits: The span of vaccine-associated CD4 TCRs extended across spike, with dominance at 160-218 and 743-854. Females outnumbered males among donors, who were mostly white British; clonal diversity was possibly underestimated. Spike-specific TCRs gained breadth and depth after people received two AZD1222 doses.

CDR1 is SGHTA and CDR2 is FQGNSA in the germline V gene. The CDR3 covers 15 residues. V shed 0 bases, J shed 6 bases, and the junction held 3 bases outside the gene matches. About this clone itself: Antigen: not known.

This table comes from immunoSEQ multiplex PCR, and its TCRdb copy is limited to in-frame clones, with some not included. The table includes some 86,000 clones, about 84% detected once. The chain couples TRBV7-2 to TRBJ2-2; the match to TRBD2 covers 8 bases. The TCR was taken from an adult in good health. This material consisted of peripheral blood, taken on day 0 of AZD1222 vaccination. CDR3 loop: CASSLAGLEAGELFF. The DNA for the CDR3 is TGTGCCAGCAGCTTAGCGGGACTAGAGGCCGGGGAGCTGTTTTTT.